The 32 T cell receptor beta chains in this list originate from one sample, sequenced in a study of T cell changes during pregnancy in multiple sclerosis. The repertoire was sequenced with immunoSEQ multiplex PCR; TCRdb's copy has only in-frame clones and lacks some. The repertoire includes fewer than 45,000 clones, less than 95% of them detected once, and more than 8% sits in the top ten. The sample in question was CD8+ T cells from peripheral blood mononuclear cells, obtained in the first trimester of pregnancy. These receptors were taken from a female donor with multiple sclerosis, enrolled in a pregnancy study.

This clone was detected once. V is TRBV27 and J is TRBJ2-7; possibly TRBD1 for D (5 bases). CDR3 length: 13 residues. V was trimmed by 5 bases and J by 4 bases, leaving 12 bases between them. Germline V lookup: CDR1 MNHEY, CDR2 SMNVEV (reference sequence). The CDR3 reads CASSQQQDYEQYF. CDR3 nucleotide sequence: TGTGCCAGCAGTCAGCAACAGGATTACGAGCAGTACTTC.

The chain combines TRBV7-2 with TRBJ1-4; D ambiguous. Trimming took off 5 bases at V and 0 bases at J, with 13 bases between the two ends. Germline V lookup: CDR1 SGHTA, CDR2 FQGNSA. CDR3 size: 16 residues. This CDR3 reads CASSIVDWPTNEKLFF. The CDR3 DNA is TGTGCCAGCAGCATAGTAGACTGGCCAACTAATGAAAAACTGTTTTTT.

This clone was seen more than once but under ten times. This rearrangement joins TRBV7-9 to TRBJ1-5; no clear D gene. Germline assignment: CDR1 SEHNR and CDR2 FQNEAQ (reference sequence). The germline V and J ends were trimmed by 1 base and 6 bases, with 13 bases remaining between them. The CDR3 sequence is 15 residues long. The CDR3 spells CASSLESGLGQPQHF. The CDR3 DNA reads TGTGCCAGCAGCTTAGAATCAGGCCTGGGTCAGCCCCAGCATTTT. Using reference TRBV7-9 and TRBJ1-5 for the parts outside the CDR3, the full variable domain is DTGVSQNPRHKITKRGQNVTFRCDPISEHNRLYWYRQTLGQGPEFLTYFQNEAQLEKSRLLSDRFSAERPKGSFSTLEIQRTEQGDSAMYLCASSLESGLGQPQHFGDGTRLSIL.

The chain is built from TRBV7-6 and TRBJ1-1; no definite D call. Germline V gives CDR1 SGHVS, CDR2 FNYEAQ. The CDR3 totals 11 residues. V was shortened by 1 base and J by 8 bases, with 5 bases between the two germline ends. CDR3 residues: CASSLGREAFF. In DNA, the CDR3 is TGTGCCAGCAGCTTAGGGAGAGAAGCTTTCTTT.

The chain uses TRBV7-6 and TRBJ2-7; possible D gene TRBD1, 5 bases. Per the germline V gene, CDR1 is SGHVS and CDR2 is FNYEAQ. Trimming took off 5 bases at V and 5 bases at J, with 19 bases between the two ends. The CDR3 contains 15 residues. CDR3 protein: CASSVTRESTHEQYF. Written as DNA, the CDR3 is TGTGCCAGCAGCGTAACCAGGGAAAGTACCCACGAGCAGTACTTC. Full variable domain (missing parts from reference TRBV7-6 and TRBJ2-7): GAGVSQSPRYKVTKRGQDVALRCDPISGHVSLYWYRQALGQGPEFLTYFNYEAQQDKSGLPNDRFSAERPEGSISTLTIQRTEQRDSAMYRCASSVTRESTHEQYFGPGTRLTVT.

With regard to this clone: Other nucleotide sequences in the sample specify the same CDR3. The J gene is TRBJ2-7, the V gene TRBV6-5; 10 bases agree with TRBD1. The germline gives CDR1 MNHEY, CDR2 SVGAGI. This CDR3 has 14 residues. Trimming took 6 bases from V and 4 from J; bases not matched to a gene: 6. Written as DNA, the CDR3 is TGTGCCAGCAGCCCGGGACAGGGGATTTACGAGCAGTACTTC. It encodes CASSPGQGIYEQYF.

The chain joins TRBV27 to TRBJ2-2; 10 positions agree with TRBD2. Trimming cost V 3 bases and J 3 bases; bases outside gene matches: 7. CDR1 and CDR2 from the germline V gene are MNHEY and SMNVEV (reference sequence). The CDR3 has 17 amino acids. The CDR3 sequence is CASSLPASGSDTGELFF. The DNA for the CDR3 is TGTGCCAGCAGTTTGCCCGCTAGCGGGAGTGACACCGGGGAGCTGTTTTTT.

This chain uses TRBV7-9 with TRBJ2-5; the D gene is possibly TRBD1 (5 bases). CDR3 length equals 14 residues. V was trimmed by 2 bases and J by 3 bases, leaving 10 bases between them. The germline V gene encodes CDR1 SEHNR and CDR2 FQNEAQ (reference sequence). CDR3 sequence reads: CASSLRSGKETQYF. The CDR3 DNA is TGTGCCAGCAGCTTAAGGTCAGGGAAAGAGACCCAGTACTTC.

V gene TRBV5-4 combines with J gene TRBJ1-1, with no clear D. This CDR3 comprises 14 residues. V dropped 2 bases and J dropped 0 bases, with 8 bases sitting between them. Germline lookup yields CDR1 SGHNT and CDR2 YYREEE (reference sequence). The CDR3 DNA reads TGTGCCAGCAGCTTCGGCGGATTGAACACTGAAGCTTTCTTT. Its translation: CASSFGGLNTEAFF.

The chain carries TRBV27 and TRBJ1-2; TRBD1 is a possible D gene (5 bases). This CDR3 spans 13 amino acids. CDR1 and CDR2 from the germline V gene are MNHEY and SMNVEV (reference sequence). Trimming shortened V by 2 bases and J by 4 bases, and 8 bases separated the two germline ends. CDR3 DNA sequence: TGTGCCAGCAGTTTACGGGGGTCCTATGGCTACACCTTC. Protein product: CASSLRGSYGYTF.

The J gene is TRBJ1-5, the V gene TRBV5-1; D possibly corresponds to TRBD1 (6 bases). V dropped 0 bases and J dropped 0 bases, with 16 bases sitting between them. The CDR3 has 18 amino acids. From germline, CDR1 is SGHRS and CDR2 YFSETQ. The CDR3 spells CASSLEGGGPYSNQPQHF. CDR3 in DNA: TGCGCCAGCAGCTTGGAAGGGGGGGGTCCGTATAGCAATCAGCCCCAGCATTTT. Together with reference TRBV5-1 and TRBJ1-5, the CDR3 gives the full variable domain: KAGVTQTPRYLIKTRGQQVTLSCSPISGHRSVSWYQQTPGQGLQFLFEYFSETQRNKGNFPGRFSGRQFSNSRSEMNVSTLELGDSALYLCASSLEGGGPYSNQPQHFGDGTRLSIL.

V is TRBV30 and J is TRBJ2-7, with a possible D match to TRBD1 (6 bases). Germline V gene sequence: CDR1 GTSNPN, CDR2 SVGIG (reference sequence). V was clipped by 4 bases and J by 0 bases, with 7 bases between them. The CDR3 sequence is 12 residues long. The CDR3 DNA reads TGTGCCTGGACAGGGGACTCCTACGAGCAGTACTTC. Translated, it gives CAWTGDSYEQYF.

This clone was recorded only once. The V gene is TRBV5-6, the J gene TRBJ2-1; tentatively, D is TRBD2 (6 bases). V lost 1 base and J 12 bases, leaving 11 bases between the germline ends. This CDR3 region has 12 residues. Per the germline V gene, CDR1 is SGHDT and CDR2 is YYEEEE. This chain's CDR3 is CASSLWRDGQFF. CDR3 bases: TGTGCCAGCAGCTTGTGGAGGGATGGGCAGTTCTTC.

This chain connects TRBV9 to TRBJ1-4, with 9 bases that match TRBD1. The CDR3 runs 17 residues. The germline CDR1 and CDR2 sequences are SGDLS and YYNGEE. Trimming took 4 bases from V and 6 from J; bases not matched to a gene: 13. CDR3: CASSPWEGTGFDEKLFF. DNA for the CDR3: TGTGCCAGCAGCCCCTGGGAGGGGACAGGGTTTGATGAAAAACTGTTTTTT.

The chain joins TRBV11-2 to TRBJ2-7, with TRBD1 matching over 7 bases. The germline gives CDR1 SGHAT, CDR2 FQNNGV. The CDR3 is made up of 15 amino acids. V was clipped by 5 bases and J by 5 bases; unmatched bases: 12. This CDR3 reads CASSRGQGETDEQYF. CDR3 DNA: TGTGCCAGCAGCAGGGGGCAGGGGGAGACGGACGAGCAGTACTTC.

This chain connects TRBV4-1 to TRBJ1-1; D is unclear. The V end lost 2 bases, the J end lost 3 bases, and 22 bases lay between the germline ends. CDR1 is MGHRA and CDR2 is YSYEKL in the germline V gene. This CDR3 comprises 18 residues. CDR3 in amino acids: CASSQPSGNPLRDTEAFF. The CDR3 region has the DNA TGCGCCAGCAGCCAACCCTCGGGGAACCCCCTAAGGGACACTGAAGCTTTCTTT.

The chain uses TRBV5-4 and TRBJ2-5; D unclear. CDR1 is SGHNT and CDR2 is YYREEE in the germline V gene (reference sequence). The CDR3 has 13 residues. Trimming stripped 1 base from V and 2 bases from J, with 6 bases between. CDR3 protein: CASSLKQQETQYF. The CDR3 bases are TGTGCCAGCAGCTTGAAACAGCAAGAGACCCAGTACTTC.

The CDR3 region has the DNA TGTGCCAGCAGCTTACTACAGCTGAACACCGGGGAGCTGTTTTTT. This sequence encodes CASSLLQLNTGELFF. The chain carries TRBV13 and TRBJ2-2; D ambiguous. CDR1 and CDR2 from the germline V gene are PRHDT and FYEKMQ (reference sequence). The CDR3 length is 15 residues. The V and J ends lost 2 bases and 1 base respectively, with 8 bases between them.

V usage is TRBV29-1 and J usage is TRBJ2-5; 8 bases agree with TRBD1. Germline lookup yields CDR1 SQVTM and CDR2 ANQGSEA. V lost 5 bases to trimming and J lost 4 bases; unmatched junction nucleotides: 9. This CDR3 contains 14 residues. Here the CDR3 DNA reads TGCAGCGTTAGGCAGGGGGCCGCTGGAGAGACCCAGTACTTC. Translated, it gives CSVRQGAAGETQYF.

A single count supports this clone. The rearrangement links TRBV6-1 to TRBJ1-1; D is perhaps TRBD1 (5 bases). V dropped 3 bases and J dropped 1 base, with 12 bases sitting between them. Germline assignment: CDR1 MNHNS and CDR2 SASEGT. The CDR3 extends over 15 amino acids. The CDR3 nucleotides read TGTGCCAGCAGTGAGATTCACAGGACGAACACTGAAGCTTTCTTT. Translating it yields CASSEIHRTNTEAFF.

The V call is TRBV9, the J call TRBJ2-5; no reliable D call. The CDR3 consists of 13 residues. Per germline, CDR1 SGDLS and CDR2 YYNGEE. V dropped 0 bases and J dropped 5 bases, with 8 bases sitting between them. The CDR3 bases are TGTGCCAGCAGCGTAGGTACTGGTGAGACCCAGTACTTC. This sequence encodes CASSVGTGETQYF.

In its sample, this clone was seen once. The genes are TRBV30 and TRBJ1-5; weak D call: TRBD1 (6 bases). There are 13 residues in the CDR3. Trimming left V 8 bases short and J 2 bases short, with 13 bases between. Germline values: CDR1 GTSNPN, CDR2 SVGIG (reference sequence). This CDR3 reads CALGGPGNQPQHF. The DNA of the CDR3 is TGTGCCCTTGGGGGCCCAGGCAATCAGCCCCAGCATTTT.

The chain has TRBV7-9 and TRBJ2-1, with a tentative D call TRBD1 (6 bases). The CDR3 is made up of 16 amino acids. Germline values: CDR1 SEHNR, CDR2 FQNEAQ (reference sequence). V was pared by 5 bases and J by 0 bases, with 14 bases between. In DNA, the CDR3 is TGTGCCAGCAGCCCAGAGGGGGAAAGCTCCTACAATGAGCAGTTCTTC. Amino acid sequence: CASSPEGESSYNEQFF.

The gene calls are TRBV7-9 and TRBJ2-2, with a possible D match to TRBD2 (5 bases). CDR1 and CDR2 from the germline V gene are SEHNR and FQNEAQ (reference sequence). This CDR3 contains 14 residues. V lost 8 bases, J lost 5 bases, and 15 bases lay in between. CDR3 sequence: CASFGPSGTGELFF. Here the CDR3 DNA reads TGTGCCAGCTTTGGGCCATCGGGGACCGGGGAGCTGTTTTTT.

V and J are TRBV6-1 and TRBJ2-7, with 13 bases fitting TRBD2. From germline, CDR1 is MNHNS and CDR2 SASEGT. CDR3 length: 15 residues. Germline trimming cut 5 bases from V and 6 bases from J; bases unmatched to any gene: 7. This chain's CDR3 is CASSWGLAGIFEQYF. The DNA of the CDR3 is TGTGCCAGCAGTTGGGGACTAGCGGGAATCTTCGAGCAGTACTTC.

This clone was observed a single time. An end of the junction does not agree with germline; a read error may underlie this. V usage is TRBV20-1 and J usage is TRBJ1-1; D call uncertain. CDR3 length: 9 amino acids. Germline CDR1 reads DFQATT; CDR2 reads SNEGSKA (reference sequence). CDR3 DNA sequence: TGCAGTGCTAGAGATAGTGATGTCTTT. Translated: CSARDSDVF.

This sequence joins TRBV5-1 and TRBJ1-1, with TRBD1 matching 12 bases. With V trimmed by 5 bases and J by 7 bases, 9 bases remained unmatched. Germline V gene sequence: CDR1 SGHRS, CDR2 YFSETQ. This CDR3 has 15 amino acids. The CDR3 spells CASRPGTGGMGEAFF. The CDR3 DNA reads TGCGCCAGCAGGCCCGGGACAGGGGGCATGGGTGAAGCTTTCTTT.

The CDR3 DNA sequence: TGCGCCAGCAGACCAAGGACAGGGACTCCCTACGAGCAGTACTTC. This encodes CASRPRTGTPYEQYF. The chain uses TRBV5-1 and TRBJ2-7; 8 bases line up with TRBD1. In germline, CDR1 is SGHRS, CDR2 YFSETQ. CDR3 length: 15 residues. After removal of 5 bases from V and 2 bases from J, the junction contained 9 bases not matched to a gene.

This clone was detected once. The chain carries TRBV7-7 and TRBJ2-6, with D perhaps matching TRBD1 (5 bases). CDR1 SSHAT and CDR2 FNYEAQ come from the germline V gene (reference sequence). The ends were cut back, 5 bases at V and 2 bases at J, with 19 bases in the middle. This CDR3 spans 18 amino acids. CDR3 residues: CASSPRLGPLAGANVLTF. DNA for the CDR3: TGTGCCAGCAGCCCACGACTGGGGCCGCTGGCTGGGGCCAACGTCCTGACTTTC. Full variable domain (missing parts from reference TRBV7-7 and TRBJ2-6): GAGVSQSPRYKVTKRGQDVTLRCDPISSHATLYWYQQALGQGPEFLTYFNYEAQPDKSGLPSDRFSAERPEGSISTLTIQRTEQRDSAMYRCASSPRLGPLAGANVLTFGAGSRLTVL.

V is TRBV2 and J is TRBJ2-7, with D possibly matching TRBD1 (6 bases). Germline CDR1 SNHLY, CDR2 FYNNEI. With 6 bases removed from V and 4 bases from J, the gap between germline ends came to 13 bases. There are 13 residues in the CDR3. The CDR3 here is CASSGSTGYEQYF. Here the CDR3 DNA reads TGTGCCAGCAGCGGTTCGACAGGATACGAGCAGTACTTC. Using reference TRBV2 and TRBJ2-7 for the parts outside the CDR3, the full variable domain is EPEVTQTPSHQVTQMGQEVILRCVPISNHLYFYWYRQILGQKVEFLVSFYNNEISEKSEIFDDQFSVERPDGSNFTLKIRSTKLEDSAMYFCASSGSTGYEQYFGPGTRLTVT.

The chain links TRBV19 to TRBJ2-7; no definite D call. The ends were cut back, 5 bases at V and 3 bases at J, with 11 bases in the middle. The germline V gene has CDR1 LNHDA and CDR2 SQIVND (reference sequence). The CDR3 length is 13 residues. CDR3: CASSLRQSYEQYF. CDR3 in DNA: TGTGCCAGTAGTCTCCGACAAAGCTACGAGCAGTACTTC.

The V call is TRBV27, the J call TRBJ2-1; the D gene is possibly TRBD2 (5 bases). Germline CDR1 MNHEY, CDR2 SMNVEV (reference sequence). This CDR3 is built from 16 residues. The V and J ends lost 6 bases and 3 bases respectively, with 18 bases between them. The CDR3 loop reads CASRLPGIGLYNEQFF. The CDR3 bases are TGTGCCAGCAGGCTACCCGGGATTGGGCTCTACAATGAGCAGTTCTTC.